This T cell receptor beta chain derives from a study of human T cells and chemical hapten exposure. Notes on the study in general: Donor immune responses may differ from healthy people's, since all donors had alopecia.

Each CDR3 protein is one row after TCRdb ran MiXCR on the RACE reads. The sample includes tens of thousands of distinct CDR3 sequences, 8.5% to 10% seen only once; the top ten take 8.5% to 10%. With regard to this clonotype: No antigen is known for it.

Time point denoted: pre-sensitization, week 0. The treatment is: therapeutic diphenylcyclopropenone sensitization with weekly scalp DPC. Researchers extracted total RNA from unfractionated whole blood. Each patch-test visit's blood sample preceded patch application. The germline V gene has CDR1 LGHDT and CDR2 YNNKEL (reference sequence). The V end lost 6 bases, the J end lost 0 bases, and 13 bases lay between the germline ends. The CDR3 runs to 15 residues. The chain uses TRBV3-1 and TRBJ2-3, with D perhaps TRBD1 (6 bases). The clonotype comes from a woman younger than 45 with alopecia areata. Some clones in this sample may be carry-over from other donors' samples. The material sequenced was whole blood, taken in connection with sensitization to the hapten diphenylcyclopropenone (DPC). The CDR3 loop reads CASSTGTPSTDTQYF. The CDR3 nucleotides are TGTGCCAGCAGTACCGGGACACCGAGCACAGATACGCAGTATTTT.